This T cell receptor (beta chain) emerged from a study of human T cells and chemical hapten exposure. Each CDR3 protein is one row after TCRdb ran MiXCR on the RACE reads. The sample records more than 65,000 distinct CDR3 sequences, 7.5% to 9% being singletons. Indicated time point: patch test 1, 2 weeks after DPC sensitization. The treatment here: therapeutic diphenylcyclopropenone sensitization with weekly scalp DPC. Sequenced here: whole blood, sampled in connection with sensitization to the hapten diphenylcyclopropenone (DPC). The sequence came from a woman aged 25 to 45 with alopecia areata. Some clones in this sample may be carry-over from other donors' samples.

The CDR3 region is CASRPDWTSGVRHSDEQFF. CDR3 in DNA: TGCGCCAGCAGGCCCGATTGGACTAGCGGGGTGAGGCATAGCGATGAGCAGTTCTTC. J is TRBJ2-1 and V is TRBV5-1; 12 bases match TRBD2. CDR3 size: 19 residues. CDR1 is SGHRS and CDR2 is YFSETQ in the germline V gene. V lost 5 bases to trimming and J lost 8 bases; unmatched junction nucleotides: 20. The entire variable domain, with the rest obtained from reference TRBV5-1 and TRBJ2-1, is as follows: KAGVTQTPRYLIKTRGQQVTLSCSPISGHRSVSWYQQTPGQGLQFLFEYFSETQRNKGNFPGRFSGRQFSNSRSEMNVSTLELGDSALYLCASRPDWTSGVRHSDEQFFGPGTRLTVL.